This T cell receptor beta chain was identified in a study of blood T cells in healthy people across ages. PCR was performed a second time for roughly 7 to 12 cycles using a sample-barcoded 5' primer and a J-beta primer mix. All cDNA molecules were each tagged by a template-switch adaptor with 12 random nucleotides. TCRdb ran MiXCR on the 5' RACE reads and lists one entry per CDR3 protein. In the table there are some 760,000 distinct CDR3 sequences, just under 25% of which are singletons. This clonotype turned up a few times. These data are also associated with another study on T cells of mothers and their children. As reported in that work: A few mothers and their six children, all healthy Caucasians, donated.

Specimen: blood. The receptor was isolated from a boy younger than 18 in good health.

The CDR3 here is CASSYGRDTGELFF. The CDR3, as DNA: TGTGCCAGCAGTTACGGCAGGGACACCGGGGAGCTGTTTTTT. The V call is TRBV6-2 or TRBV6-3, the J call TRBJ2-2; TRBD1 might be the D (5 bases). Germline CDR1 and CDR2: MNHEY and SVGEGT. Trimming stripped 2 bases from V and 3 bases from J, with 7 bases between. The CDR3 consists of 14 residues.